Listed below are T cell receptor beta chains from one sample, sequenced in a study of cytomegalovirus exposure and HLA in healthy donors. Assay: immunoSEQ multiplex PCR; the TCRdb copy retains only in-frame clones and omits some. The sample records roughly 290,000 clones, approximately 90% being singletons. Sample: PBMCs. The receptors originated from a woman between 18 and 30 years old in good health and CMV-seronegative. Both conserved end residues are part of each CDR3. The D gene is left open where the match is weak. Only some rows state a clone size, as once, few, many or a class for expanded clones.

D gene: -
J gene: TRBJ2-3
clone size: -
V gene: TRBV5-6
CDR3 length: 14
CDR3 protein: CASSLVGAQGTQYF
CDR3 DNA: TGTGCCAGCAGCTTGGTAGGGGCCCAAGGTACGCAGTATTTT

D gene: TRBD1
J gene: TRBJ1-5
clone size: -
V gene: TRBV7-8
CDR3 length: 19
CDR3 protein: CASSLAGQGLVYSNQPQHF
CDR3 DNA: TGTGCCAGCAGCTTAGCGGGACAGGGTTTAGTTTATAGCAATCAGCCCCAGCATTTT

D gene: TRBD1
J gene: TRBJ1-1
clone size: -
V gene: TRBV15
CDR3 length: 18
CDR3 protein: CATSTTDRVGIGSTEAFF
CDR3 DNA: TGTGCCACCAGCACCACCGACAGGGTAGGGATCGGATCCACTGAAGCTTTCTTT

D gene: TRBD2
J gene: TRBJ2-7
clone size: -
V gene: TRBV5-1
CDR3 length: 18
CDR3 protein: CASSFTSTSGGSSYEQYF
CDR3 DNA: TGCGCCAGCAGCTTCACCTCGACTAGCGGGGGGAGCTCCTACGAGCAGTACTTC

D gene: -
J gene: TRBJ1-6
clone size: -
V gene: TRBV7-9
CDR3 length: 15
CDR3 protein: CASRLGSSYNSPLHF
CDR3 DNA: TGTGCCAGCAGATTAGGGAGCTCCTATAATTCACCCCTCCACTTT

D gene: -
J gene: TRBJ2-7
clone size: -
V gene: TRBV5-4
CDR3 length: 12
CDR3 protein: CASSLGGYEQYF
CDR3 DNA: TGTGCCAGCAGCTTGGGGGGCTACGAGCAGTACTTC

D gene: TRBD2
J gene: TRBJ2-3
clone size: -
V gene: TRBV5-6
CDR3 length: 18
CDR3 protein: CASSFGGLAGSPTDTQYF
CDR3 DNA: TGTGCCAGCAGCTTTGGGGGACTAGCGGGTTCCCCGACAGATACGCAGTATTTT

D gene: -
J gene: TRBJ2-2
clone size: -
V gene: TRBV10-3
CDR3 length: 16
CDR3 protein: CAISESRQGLTGELFF
CDR3 DNA: TGTGCCATCAGTGAGTCGAGGCAGGGCCTCACCGGGGAGCTGTTTTTT

D gene: -
J gene: TRBJ1-6
clone size: -
V gene: TRBV27
CDR3 length: 14
CDR3 protein: CASSWTVNNSPLHF
CDR3 DNA: TGTGCCAGCAGTTGGACAGTGAATAATTCACCCCTCCACTTT

D gene: TRBD1
J gene: TRBJ1-2
clone size: -
V gene: TRBV14
CDR3 length: 16
CDR3 protein: CASSQGGQGTNYGYTF
CDR3 DNA: TGTGCCAGCAGCCAAGGAGGACAGGGGACTAACTATGGCTACACCTTC

D gene: -
J gene: TRBJ1-2
clone size: -
V gene: TRBV4-1
CDR3 length: 15
CDR3 protein: CASSQLGHGNYGYTF
CDR3 DNA: TGCGCCAGCAGCCAATTGGGGCATGGGAACTATGGCTACACCTTC

D gene: -
J gene: TRBJ2-5
clone size: -
V gene: TRBV5-1
CDR3 length: 15
CDR3 protein: CASSLGERTGETQYF
CDR3 DNA: TGCGCCAGCAGCTTGGGAGAACGGACGGGGGAGACCCAGTACTTC

D gene: -
J gene: TRBJ1-5
clone size: -
V gene: TRBV2
CDR3 length: 18
CDR3 protein: CASSETTGYTRSNQPQHF
CDR3 DNA: TGTGCCAGCAGTGAAACGACAGGCTATACCCGTAGCAATCAGCCCCAGCATTTT

D gene: -
J gene: TRBJ1-5
clone size: -
V gene: TRBV19
CDR3 length: 15
CDR3 protein: CASSIWQGSSQPQHF
CDR3 DNA: TGTGCCAGTAGTATATGGCAGGGAAGTTCTCAGCCCCAGCATTTT

D gene: TRBD1
J gene: TRBJ1-6
clone size: few
V gene: TRBV27
CDR3 length: 13
CDR3 protein: CASSDRVGSPLHF
CDR3 DNA: TGTGCCAGCAGTGACAGGGTAGGGTCACCCCTCCACTTT

D gene: -
J gene: TRBJ1-4
clone size: -
V gene: TRBV5-1
CDR3 length: 13
CDR3 protein: CASSLEGGEKLFF
CDR3 DNA: TGCGCCAGCAGCTTGGAAGGGGGTGAAAAACTGTTTTTT

D gene: -
J gene: TRBJ1-4
clone size: -
V gene: TRBV28
CDR3 length: 13
CDR3 protein: CASMSFRDEKLFF
CDR3 DNA: TGTGCCAGCATGAGCTTCCGCGATGAAAAACTGTTTTTT

D gene: -
J gene: TRBJ1-2
clone size: -
V gene: TRBV27
CDR3 length: 14
CDR3 protein: CASSLGVSGYGYTF
CDR3 DNA: TGTGCCAGCAGTTTAGGAGTTTCGGGCTATGGCTACACCTTC

D gene: TRBD2
J gene: TRBJ2-5
clone size: -
V gene: TRBV29-1
CDR3 length: 17
CDR3 protein: CSVTHGLAGAVQETQYF
CDR3 DNA: TGCAGCGTGACACATGGACTAGCGGGGGCCGTCCAAGAGACCCAGTACTTC

D gene: -
J gene: TRBJ1-5
clone size: -
V gene: TRBV7-9
CDR3 length: 14
CDR3 protein: CASSHTGSNQPQHF
CDR3 DNA: TGTGCCAGCAGCCACACCGGGAGTAATCAGCCCCAGCATTTT

D gene: -
J gene: TRBJ1-2
clone size: -
V gene: TRBV6-5
CDR3 length: 14
CDR3 protein: CASSYSTERYGYTF
CDR3 DNA: TGTGCCAGCAGTTACTCGACAGAAAGATATGGCTACACCTTC

D gene: TRBD1
J gene: TRBJ1-2
clone size: -
V gene: TRBV4-1
CDR3 length: 14
CDR3 protein: CASSYQTGKEGYTF
CDR3 DNA: TGCGCCAGCAGCTACCAGACAGGGAAAGAAGGCTACACCTTC

D gene: -
J gene: TRBJ2-2
clone size: -
V gene: TRBV11-3
CDR3 length: 13
CDR3 protein: CASSLDLVGELFF
CDR3 DNA: TGTGCCAGCAGCTTAGATCTCGTCGGGGAGCTGTTTTTT

D gene: -
J gene: TRBJ2-1
clone size: -
V gene: TRBV5-6
CDR3 length: 15
CDR3 protein: CASRSGTQFYNEQFF
CDR3 DNA: TGTGCCAGCAGGTCCGGGACTCAGTTCTACAATGAGCAGTTCTTC